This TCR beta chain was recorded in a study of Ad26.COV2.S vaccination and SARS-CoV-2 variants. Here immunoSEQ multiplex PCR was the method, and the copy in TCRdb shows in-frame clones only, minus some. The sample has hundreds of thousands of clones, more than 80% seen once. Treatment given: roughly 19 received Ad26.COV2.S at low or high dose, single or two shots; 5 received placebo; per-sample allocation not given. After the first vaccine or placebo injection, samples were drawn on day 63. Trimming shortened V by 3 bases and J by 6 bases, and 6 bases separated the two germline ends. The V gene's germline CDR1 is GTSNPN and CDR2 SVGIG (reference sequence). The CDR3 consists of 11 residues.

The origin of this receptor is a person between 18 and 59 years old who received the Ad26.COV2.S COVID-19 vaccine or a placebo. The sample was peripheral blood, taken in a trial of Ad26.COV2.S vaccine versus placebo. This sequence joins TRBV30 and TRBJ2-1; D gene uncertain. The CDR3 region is CAWSAFNEQFF. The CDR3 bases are TGTGCCTGGAGCGCATTCAATGAGCAGTTCTTC. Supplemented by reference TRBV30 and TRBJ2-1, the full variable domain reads SQTIHQWPATLVQPVGSPLSLECTVEGTSNPNLYWYRQAAGRGLQLLFYSVGIGQISSEVPQNLSASRPQDRQFILSSKKLLLSDSGFYLCAWSAFNEQFFGPGTRLTVL.